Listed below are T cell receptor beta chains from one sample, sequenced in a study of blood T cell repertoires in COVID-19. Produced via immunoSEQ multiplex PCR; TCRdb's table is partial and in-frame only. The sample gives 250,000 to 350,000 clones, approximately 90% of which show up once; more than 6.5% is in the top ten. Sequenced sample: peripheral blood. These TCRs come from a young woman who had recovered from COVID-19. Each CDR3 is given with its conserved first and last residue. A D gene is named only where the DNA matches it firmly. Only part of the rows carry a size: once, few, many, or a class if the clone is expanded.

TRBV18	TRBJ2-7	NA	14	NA	TGTGCCAGCTCCCCGAACCTGGGGGGAGGCGAGCAGTACTTC	CASSPNLGGGEQYF
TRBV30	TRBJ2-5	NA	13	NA	TGTGCCTGGAGGACACGAGGGAGGGAGACCCAGTACTTC	CAWRTRGRETQYF
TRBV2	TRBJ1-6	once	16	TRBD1	TGTGCCAGCAGTGGCCAGGGGGCTTCCTATAATTCACCCCTCCACTTT	CASSGQGASYNSPLHF
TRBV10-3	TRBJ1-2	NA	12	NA	TGTGCCATCCGGGAGGGGACCTATGGCTACACCTTC	CAIREGTYGYTF
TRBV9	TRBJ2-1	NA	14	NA	TGTGCCAGCAGCCCCTACGGAGCCTACAATGAGCAGTTCTTC	CASSPYGAYNEQFF
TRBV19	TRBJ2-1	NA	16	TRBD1	TGTGCCAGTAGTATGGAAGGGACAGGGGAGTACAATGAGCAGTTCTTC	CASSMEGTGEYNEQFF
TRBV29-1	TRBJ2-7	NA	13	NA	TGCAGCGTTGACGTACAGGACTCCTACGAGCAGTACTTC	CSVDVQDSYEQYF
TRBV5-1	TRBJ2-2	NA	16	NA	TGCGCCAGCAGATATAGTGGTATTTCGAACACCGGGGAGCTGTTTTTT	CASRYSGISNTGELFF
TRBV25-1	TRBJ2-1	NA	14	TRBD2	TGTGCCAGCAGTCCTACCCGGGGGGGGAATGAGCAGTTCTTC	CASSPTRGGNEQFF
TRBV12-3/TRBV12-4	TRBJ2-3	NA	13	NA	TGTGCCAGCAGAGGACTATCCACAGATACGCAGTATTTT	CASRGLSTDTQYF
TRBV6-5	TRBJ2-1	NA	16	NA	TGTGCCAGCAGTTCGGCGGGACGAGGGTCCTACAATGAGCAGTTCTTC	CASSSAGRGSYNEQFF
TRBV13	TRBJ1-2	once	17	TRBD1	TGTGCCAGCAGCTGGCCGGACAGGGTGGGGTCTGGCTATGGCTACACCTTC	CASSWPDRVGSGYGYTF
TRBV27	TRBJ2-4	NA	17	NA	TGTGCCAGCAGTTTATACGTTCCCCGGGAAGGGAAAAACATTCAGTACTTC	CASSLYVPREGKNIQYF
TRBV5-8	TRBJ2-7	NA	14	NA	TGTGCCAGCAGCTTGGGGGGCTTGGTATACGAGCAGTACTTC	CASSLGGLVYEQYF